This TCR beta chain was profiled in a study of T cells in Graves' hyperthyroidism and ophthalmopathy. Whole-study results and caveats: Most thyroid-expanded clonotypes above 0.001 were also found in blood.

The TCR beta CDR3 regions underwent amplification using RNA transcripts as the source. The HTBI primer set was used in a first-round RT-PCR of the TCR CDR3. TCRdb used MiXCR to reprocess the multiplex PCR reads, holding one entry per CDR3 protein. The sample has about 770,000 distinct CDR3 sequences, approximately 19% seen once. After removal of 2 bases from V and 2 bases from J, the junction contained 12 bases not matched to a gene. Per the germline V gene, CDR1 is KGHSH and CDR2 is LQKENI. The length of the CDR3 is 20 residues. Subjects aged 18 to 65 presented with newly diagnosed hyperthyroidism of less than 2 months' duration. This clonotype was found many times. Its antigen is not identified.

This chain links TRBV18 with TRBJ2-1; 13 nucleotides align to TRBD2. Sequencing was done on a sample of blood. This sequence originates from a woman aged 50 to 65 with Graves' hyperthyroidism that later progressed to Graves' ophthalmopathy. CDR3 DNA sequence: TGTGCCAGCTCACCAGTCGTCGGGACTAGCGGGATCCCCCCCTACAATGAGCAGTTCTTC. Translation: CASSPVVGTSGIPPYNEQFF.